The clone carrying this T cell receptor beta chain was counted between two and nine times. Its target is not known. Repertoires were generated with immunoSEQ multiplex PCR, while TCRdb's copy carries only in-frame clones and drops some. The data contain roughly 2.6 million clones, more than 80% of them singletons. These data come from a study of shared clonotypes between healthy human individuals. About the study: The cohort had a couple of women and a few men, ages 18 to 49.

The V gene end was trimmed by 2 bases and the J gene end by 4 bases; junction bases not matched to a gene: 4. CDR3 length: 14 amino acids. Germline V CDR1 and CDR2: SGHTA, FQGNSA. Broader study findings: Only blood was sampled; tissue repertoires likely differ.

The sequence came from a man between 18 and 29 years old in good health. The chain recombines TRBV7-2 with TRBJ2-5, with 7 bases fitting TRBD1. Source material: naive CD4+ T cells sorted from blood. Subset specified: CD45RA+ positively selected. The CDR3 is CASSLTGAGETQYF. CDR3 DNA: TGTGCCAGCAGCTTAACAGGGGCAGGAGAGACCCAGTACTTC. Drawing the rest from reference TRBV7-2 and TRBJ2-5, the complete variable domain is GAGVSQSPSNKVTEKGKDVELRCDPISGHTALYWYRQSLGQGLEFLIYFQGNSAPDKSGLPSDRFSAERTGGSVSTLTIQRTQQEDSAVYLCASSLTGAGETQYFGPGTRLLVL.